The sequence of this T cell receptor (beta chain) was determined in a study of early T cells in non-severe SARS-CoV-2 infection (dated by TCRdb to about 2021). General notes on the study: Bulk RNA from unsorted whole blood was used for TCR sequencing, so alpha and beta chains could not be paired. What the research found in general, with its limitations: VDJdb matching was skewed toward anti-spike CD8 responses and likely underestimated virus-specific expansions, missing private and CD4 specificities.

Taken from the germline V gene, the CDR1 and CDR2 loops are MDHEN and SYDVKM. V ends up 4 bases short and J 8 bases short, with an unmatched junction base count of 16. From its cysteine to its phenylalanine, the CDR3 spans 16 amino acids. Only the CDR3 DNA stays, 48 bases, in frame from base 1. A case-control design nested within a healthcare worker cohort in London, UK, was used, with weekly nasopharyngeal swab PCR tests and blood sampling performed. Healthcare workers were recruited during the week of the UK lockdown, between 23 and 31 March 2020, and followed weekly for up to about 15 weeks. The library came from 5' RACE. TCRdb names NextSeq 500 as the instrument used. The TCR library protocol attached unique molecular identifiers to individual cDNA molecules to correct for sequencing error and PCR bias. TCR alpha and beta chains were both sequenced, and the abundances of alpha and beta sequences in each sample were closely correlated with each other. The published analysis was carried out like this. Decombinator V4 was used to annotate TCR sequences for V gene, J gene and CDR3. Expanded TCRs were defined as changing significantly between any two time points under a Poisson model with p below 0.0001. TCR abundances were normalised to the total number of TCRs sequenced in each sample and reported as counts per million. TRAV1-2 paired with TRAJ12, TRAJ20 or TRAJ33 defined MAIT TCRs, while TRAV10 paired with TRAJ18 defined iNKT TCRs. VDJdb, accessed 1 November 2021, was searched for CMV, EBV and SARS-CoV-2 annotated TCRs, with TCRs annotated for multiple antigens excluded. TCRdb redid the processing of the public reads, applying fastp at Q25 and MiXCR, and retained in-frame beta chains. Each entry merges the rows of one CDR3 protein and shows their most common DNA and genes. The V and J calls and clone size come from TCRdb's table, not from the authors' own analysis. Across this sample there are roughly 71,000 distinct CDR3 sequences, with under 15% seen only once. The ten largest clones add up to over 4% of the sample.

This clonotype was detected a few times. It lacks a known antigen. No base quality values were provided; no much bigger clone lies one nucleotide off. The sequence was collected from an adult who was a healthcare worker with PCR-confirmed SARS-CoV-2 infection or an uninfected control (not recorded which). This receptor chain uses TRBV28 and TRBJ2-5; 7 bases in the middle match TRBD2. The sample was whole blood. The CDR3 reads CASSSPGGLARGTQYF. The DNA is TGTGCCAGCAGTTCCCCGGGGGGTCTAGCTAGAGGAACCCAGTACTTC. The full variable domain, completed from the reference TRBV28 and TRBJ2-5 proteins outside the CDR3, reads DVKVTQSSRYLVKRTGEKVFLECVQDMDHENMFWYRQDPGLGLRLIYFSYDVKMKEKGDIPEGYSVSREKKERFSLILESASTNQTSMYLCASSSPGGLARGTQYFGPGTRLLVL.